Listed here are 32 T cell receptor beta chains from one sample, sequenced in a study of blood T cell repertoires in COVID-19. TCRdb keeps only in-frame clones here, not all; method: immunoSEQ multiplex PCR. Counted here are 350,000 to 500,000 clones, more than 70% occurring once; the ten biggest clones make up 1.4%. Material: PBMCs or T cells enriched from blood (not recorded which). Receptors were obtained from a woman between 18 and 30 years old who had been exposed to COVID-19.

Here the CDR3 reads CAISGGGMGEQFF. Here the CDR3 DNA reads TGTGCCATCAGCGGGGGGGGTATGGGTGAGCAGTTCTTC. This chain joins TRBV10-3 and TRBJ2-1, with TRBD2 matching over 8 bases. This CDR3 has 13 amino acids. Per germline, CDR1 ENHRY and CDR2 SYGVKD. Germline trimming cut 6 bases from V and 9 bases from J; bases unmatched to any gene: 7.

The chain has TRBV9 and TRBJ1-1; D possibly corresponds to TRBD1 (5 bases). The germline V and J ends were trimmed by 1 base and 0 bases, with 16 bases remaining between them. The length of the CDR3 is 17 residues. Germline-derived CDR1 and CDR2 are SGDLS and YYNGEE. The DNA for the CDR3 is TGTGCCAGCAGCGTATCCCCGCAGCAGGGTATGAACACTGAAGCTTTCTTT. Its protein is CASSVSPQQGMNTEAFF.

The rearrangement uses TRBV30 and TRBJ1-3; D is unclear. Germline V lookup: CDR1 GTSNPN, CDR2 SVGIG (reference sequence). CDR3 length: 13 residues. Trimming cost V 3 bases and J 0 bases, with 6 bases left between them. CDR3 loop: CAWRSNSGNTIYF. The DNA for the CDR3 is TGTGCCTGGAGATCCAACTCTGGAAACACCATATATTTT.

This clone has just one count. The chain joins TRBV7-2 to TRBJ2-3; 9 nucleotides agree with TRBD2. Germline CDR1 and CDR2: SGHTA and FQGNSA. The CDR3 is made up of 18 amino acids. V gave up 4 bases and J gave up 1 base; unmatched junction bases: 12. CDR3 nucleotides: TGTGCCAGCAGCTCCCGGGGGGCTAGCGGGGTGGGCACAGATACGCAGTATTTT. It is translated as CASSSRGASGVGTDTQYF.

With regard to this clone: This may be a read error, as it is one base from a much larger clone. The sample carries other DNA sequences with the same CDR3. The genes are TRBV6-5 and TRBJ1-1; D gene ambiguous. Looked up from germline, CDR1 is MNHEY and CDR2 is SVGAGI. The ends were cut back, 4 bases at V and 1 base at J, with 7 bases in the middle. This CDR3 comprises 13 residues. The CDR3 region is CASSLTGNTEAFF. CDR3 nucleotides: TGTGCCAGCAGTTTAACGGGGAACACTGAAGCTTTCTTT.

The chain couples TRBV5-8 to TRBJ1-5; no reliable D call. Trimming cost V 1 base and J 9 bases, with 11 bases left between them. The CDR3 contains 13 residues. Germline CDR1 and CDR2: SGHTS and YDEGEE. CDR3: CASSLSGLGPQHF. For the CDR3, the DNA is TGTGCCAGCAGCTTGTCGGGGTTAGGGCCCCAGCATTTT.

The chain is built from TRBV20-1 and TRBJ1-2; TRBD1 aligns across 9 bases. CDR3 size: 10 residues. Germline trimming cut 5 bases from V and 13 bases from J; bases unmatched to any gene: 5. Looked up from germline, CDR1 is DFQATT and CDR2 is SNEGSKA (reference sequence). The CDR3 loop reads CSALTGGLTF. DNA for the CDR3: TGCAGTGCTTTGACAGGGGGTCTCACCTTC.

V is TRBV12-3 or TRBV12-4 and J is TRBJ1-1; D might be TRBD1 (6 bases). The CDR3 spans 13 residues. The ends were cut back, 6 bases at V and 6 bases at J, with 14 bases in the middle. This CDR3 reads CASRRSQGPEAFF. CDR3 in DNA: TGTGCCAGCAGGCGCTCACAGGGCCCTGAAGCTTTCTTT.

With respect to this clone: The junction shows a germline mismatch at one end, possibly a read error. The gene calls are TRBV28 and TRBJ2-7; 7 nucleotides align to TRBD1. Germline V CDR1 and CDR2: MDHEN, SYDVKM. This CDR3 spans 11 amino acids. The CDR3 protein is CASSFRTGLHF. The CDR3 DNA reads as TGTGCCAGCAGTTTTAGGACAGGCCTGCACTTC. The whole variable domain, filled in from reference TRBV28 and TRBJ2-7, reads DVKVTQSSRYLVKRTGEKVFLECVQDMDHENMFWYRQDPGLGLRLIYFSYDVKMKEKGDIPEGYSVSREKKERFSLILESASTNQTSMYLCASSFRTGLHFGPGTRLTVT.

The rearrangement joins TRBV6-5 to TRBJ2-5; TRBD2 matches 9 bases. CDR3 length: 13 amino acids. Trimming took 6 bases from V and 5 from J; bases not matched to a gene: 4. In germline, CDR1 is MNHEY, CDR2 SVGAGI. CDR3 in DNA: TGTGCCAGCAGCCGTACTAGCGGGGAGACCCAGTACTTC. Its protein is CASSRTSGETQYF.

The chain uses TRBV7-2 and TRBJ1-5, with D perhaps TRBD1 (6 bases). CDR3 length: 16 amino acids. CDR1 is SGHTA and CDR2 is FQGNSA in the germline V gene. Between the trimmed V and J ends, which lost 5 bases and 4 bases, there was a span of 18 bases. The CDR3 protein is CASSPSPGAGNQPQHF. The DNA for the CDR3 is TGTGCCAGCAGCCCAAGCCCAGGGGCTGGGAATCAGCCCCAGCATTTT.

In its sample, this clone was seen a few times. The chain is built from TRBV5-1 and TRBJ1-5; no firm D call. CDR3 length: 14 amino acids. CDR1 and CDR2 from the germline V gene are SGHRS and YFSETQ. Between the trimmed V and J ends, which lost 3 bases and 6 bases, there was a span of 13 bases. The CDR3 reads CASSSPYISQPQHF. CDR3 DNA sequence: TGCGCCAGCAGCTCCCCTTACATAAGTCAGCCCCAGCATTTT. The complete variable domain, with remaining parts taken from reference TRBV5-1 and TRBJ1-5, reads KAGVTQTPRYLIKTRGQQVTLSCSPISGHRSVSWYQQTPGQGLQFLFEYFSETQRNKGNFPGRFSGRQFSNSRSEMNVSTLELGDSALYLCASSSPYISQPQHFGDGTRLSIL.

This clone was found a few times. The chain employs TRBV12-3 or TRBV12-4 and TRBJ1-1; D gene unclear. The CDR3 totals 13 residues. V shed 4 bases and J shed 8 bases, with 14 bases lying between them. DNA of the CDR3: TGTGCCAGCAGTTACCGGGAGGGCCGGGAAGCTTTCTTT. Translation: CASSYREGREAFF.

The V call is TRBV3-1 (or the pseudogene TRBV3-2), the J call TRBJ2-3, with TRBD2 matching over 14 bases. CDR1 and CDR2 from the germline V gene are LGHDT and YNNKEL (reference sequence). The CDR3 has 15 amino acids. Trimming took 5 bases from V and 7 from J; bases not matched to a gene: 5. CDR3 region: CASSLGLAGVNTQYF. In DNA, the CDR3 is TGTGCCAGCAGCTTGGGACTAGCGGGAGTAAATACGCAGTATTTT.

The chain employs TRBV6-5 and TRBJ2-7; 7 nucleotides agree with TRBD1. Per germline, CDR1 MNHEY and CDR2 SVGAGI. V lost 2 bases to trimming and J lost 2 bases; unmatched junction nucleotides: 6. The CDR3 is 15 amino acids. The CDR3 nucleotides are TGTGCCAGCAGTTACCAATCGACAGGGACCTACGAGCAGTACTTC. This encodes CASSYQSTGTYEQYF.

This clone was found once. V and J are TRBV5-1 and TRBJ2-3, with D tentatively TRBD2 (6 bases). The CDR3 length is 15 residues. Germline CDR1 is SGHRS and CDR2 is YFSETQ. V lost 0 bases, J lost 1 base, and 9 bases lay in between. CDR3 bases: TGCGCCAGCAGCTTGGCTGCTAGCGGCACAGATACGCAGTATTTT. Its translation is CASSLAASGTDTQYF.

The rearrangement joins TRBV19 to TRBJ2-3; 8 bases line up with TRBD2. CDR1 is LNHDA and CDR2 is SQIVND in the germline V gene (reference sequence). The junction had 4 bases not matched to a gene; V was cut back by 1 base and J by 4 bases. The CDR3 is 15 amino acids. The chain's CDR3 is CASSIGGRTADTQYF. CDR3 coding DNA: TGTGCCAGTAGTATAGGCGGGAGGACCGCAGATACGCAGTATTTT.

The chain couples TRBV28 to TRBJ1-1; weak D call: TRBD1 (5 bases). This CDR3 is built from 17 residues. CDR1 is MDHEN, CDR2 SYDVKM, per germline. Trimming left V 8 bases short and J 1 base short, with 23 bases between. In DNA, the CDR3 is TGTGCCAGCGCAAGGGAGGGGCAGGGAGGCGCGAACACTGAAGCTTTCTTT. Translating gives CASAREGQGGANTEAFF.

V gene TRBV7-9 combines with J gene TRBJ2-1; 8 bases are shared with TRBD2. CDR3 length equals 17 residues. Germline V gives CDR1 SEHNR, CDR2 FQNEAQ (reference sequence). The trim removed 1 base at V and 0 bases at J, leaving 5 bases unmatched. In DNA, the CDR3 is TGTGCCAGCAGCTTAGTCCATAGCGGGATCTCCTACAATGAGCAGTTCTTC. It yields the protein CASSLVHSGISYNEQFF. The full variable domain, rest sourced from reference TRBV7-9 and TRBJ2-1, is DTGVSQNPRHKITKRGQNVTFRCDPISEHNRLYWYRQTLGQGPEFLTYFQNEAQLEKSRLLSDRFSAERPKGSFSTLEIQRTEQGDSAMYLCASSLVHSGISYNEQFFGPGTRLTVL.

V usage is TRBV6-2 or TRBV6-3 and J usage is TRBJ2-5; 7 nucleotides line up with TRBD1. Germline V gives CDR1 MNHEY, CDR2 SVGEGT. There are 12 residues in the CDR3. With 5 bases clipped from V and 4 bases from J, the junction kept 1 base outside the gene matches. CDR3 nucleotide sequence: TGTGCCAGCAGTCGGGACAGAGAGACCCAGTACTTC. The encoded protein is CASSRDRETQYF.

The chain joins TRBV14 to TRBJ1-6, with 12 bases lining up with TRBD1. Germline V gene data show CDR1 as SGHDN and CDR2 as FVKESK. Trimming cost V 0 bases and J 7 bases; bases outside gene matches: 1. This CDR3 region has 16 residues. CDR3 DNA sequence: TGTGCCAGCAGCCAAGAAGGGACAGGGGGCAATTCACCCCTCCACTTT. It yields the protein CASSQEGTGGNSPLHF.

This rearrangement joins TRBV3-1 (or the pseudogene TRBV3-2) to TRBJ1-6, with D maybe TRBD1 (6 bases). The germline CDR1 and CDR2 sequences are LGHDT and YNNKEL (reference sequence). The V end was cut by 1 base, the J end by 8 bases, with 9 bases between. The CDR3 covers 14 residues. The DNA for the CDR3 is TGTGCCAGCAGCCAAGTAACAGGGCATTCACCCCTCCACTTT. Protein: CASSQVTGHSPLHF.

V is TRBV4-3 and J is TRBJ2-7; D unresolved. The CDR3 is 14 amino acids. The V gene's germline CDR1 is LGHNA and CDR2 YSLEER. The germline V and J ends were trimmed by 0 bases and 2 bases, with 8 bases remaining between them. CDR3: CASSQEGYTYEQYF. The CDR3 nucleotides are TGCGCCAGCAGCCAAGAGGGCTACACCTACGAGCAGTACTTC.

In DNA form, the CDR3 reads TGCGCCAGCAGTCTAACCCTGGGACTAGCGGAAATAGAAAACCCTCGAGTCCGCACAGATACGCAGTATTTT. It codes for CASSLTLGLAEIENPRVRTDTQYF. This sequence joins TRBV5-1 and TRBJ2-3; 11 bases are shared with TRBD2. Germline CDR1 SGHRS, CDR2 YFSETQ. After removal of 5 bases from V and 1 base from J, the junction contained 30 bases not matched to a gene. The CDR3 is made up of 24 amino acids.

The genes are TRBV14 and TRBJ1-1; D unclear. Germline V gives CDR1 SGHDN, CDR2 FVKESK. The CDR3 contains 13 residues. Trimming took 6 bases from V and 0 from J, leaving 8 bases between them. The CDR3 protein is CASSLHMNTEAFF. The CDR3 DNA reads TGTGCCAGCAGTCTCCACATGAACACTGAAGCTTTCTTT.

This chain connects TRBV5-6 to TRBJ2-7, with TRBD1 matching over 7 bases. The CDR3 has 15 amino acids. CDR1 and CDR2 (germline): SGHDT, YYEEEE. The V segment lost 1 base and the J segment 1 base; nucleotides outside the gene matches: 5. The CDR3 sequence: CASSLFDRVSYEQYF. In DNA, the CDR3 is TGTGCCAGCAGCTTGTTTGACAGGGTATCCTACGAGCAGTACTTC.

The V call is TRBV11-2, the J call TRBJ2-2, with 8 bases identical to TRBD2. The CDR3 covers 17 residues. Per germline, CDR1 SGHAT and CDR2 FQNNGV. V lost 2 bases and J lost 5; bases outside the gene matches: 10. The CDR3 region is CASSLFPRGGITGELFF. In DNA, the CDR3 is TGTGCCAGCAGCTTATTCCCCCGGGGGGGCATAACCGGGGAGCTGTTTTTT.

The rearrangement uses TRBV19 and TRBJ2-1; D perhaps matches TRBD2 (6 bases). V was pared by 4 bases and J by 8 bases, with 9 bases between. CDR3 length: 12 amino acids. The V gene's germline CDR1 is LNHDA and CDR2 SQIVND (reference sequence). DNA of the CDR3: TGTGCCAGTAGTAAGCGGAGGGATGAGCAGTTCTTC. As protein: CASSKRRDEQFF.

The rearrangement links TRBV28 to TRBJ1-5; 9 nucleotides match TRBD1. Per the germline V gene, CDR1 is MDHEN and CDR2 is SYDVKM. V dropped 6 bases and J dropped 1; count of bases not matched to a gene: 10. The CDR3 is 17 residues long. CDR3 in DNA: TGTGCCAGCAGCGTAGGACAGGGGTTGGGAAGCAATCAGCCCCAGCATTTT. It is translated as CASSVGQGLGSNQPQHF.

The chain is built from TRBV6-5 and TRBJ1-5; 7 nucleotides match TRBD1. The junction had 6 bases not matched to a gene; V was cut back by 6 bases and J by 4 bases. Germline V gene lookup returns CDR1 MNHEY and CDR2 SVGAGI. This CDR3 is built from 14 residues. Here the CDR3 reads CASRDRIANQPQHF. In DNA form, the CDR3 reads TGTGCCAGCAGGGACAGGATTGCTAATCAGCCCCAGCATTTT.

The CDR3 sequence: CASSLVQRDYEQYF. DNA of the CDR3: TGTGCCAGCAGCTTGGTGCAGCGAGACTACGAGCAGTACTTC. V usage is TRBV5-6 and J usage is TRBJ2-7; D is ambiguous. Germline values: CDR1 SGHDT, CDR2 YYEEEE. Trimming took 0 bases from V and 3 from J, leaving 10 bases between them. The CDR3 totals 14 residues. The variable domain in full, with the rest retrieved from reference TRBV5-6 and TRBJ2-7, is DAGVTQSPTHLIKTRGQQVTLRCSPKSGHDTVSWYQQALGQGPQFIFQYYEEEERQRGNFPDRFSGHQFPNYSSELNVNALLLGDSALYLCASSLVQRDYEQYFGPGTRLTVT.

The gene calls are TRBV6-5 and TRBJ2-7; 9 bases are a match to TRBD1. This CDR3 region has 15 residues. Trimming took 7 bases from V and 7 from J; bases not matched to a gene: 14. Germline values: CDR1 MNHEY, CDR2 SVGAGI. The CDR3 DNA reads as TGTGCCAGCACCCGAGACTCGACAGGGGGTTGGGAGCAGTACTTC. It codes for CASTRDSTGGWEQYF.